What follows is one T cell receptor (beta chain) and its context. Its antigen is as yet unknown. The CDR3 has 15 residues. Trimming at V came to 11 bases and at J to 0 bases, leaving 12 bases not matched to a gene. CDR1 is MNHEY, CDR2 SMNVEV, per germline (reference sequence). This entry belongs to a study of cytomegalovirus exposure and HLA in healthy donors. General study results and limits: Researchers reported that three CMV-associated chains were confirmed in vitro as CMV antigen-specific.

Assay: immunoSEQ multiplex PCR; the TCRdb copy retains only in-frame clones and omits some. The data hold 200,000 or so clones, with 84% observed a single time. Sequenced material: PBMCs. The receptor comes from a woman aged 30 to 39 in good health and CMV-seropositive. The chain recombines TRBV27 with TRBJ1-1; TRBD1 aligns across 7 bases. The CDR3 loop reads CAGHRGTAMNTEAFF. For the CDR3, the DNA is TGTGCCGGGCACCGGGGGACAGCCATGAACACTGAAGCTTTCTTT.